These 11 T cell receptor beta chains were sequenced from one sample in a study of blood T cell repertoires in COVID-19. Sequencing used immunoSEQ multiplex PCR; TCRdb keeps in-frame clones, though not all of them. The table shows about 190,000 clones, with more than 85% occurring only once. Material for sequencing was peripheral blood. All receptors derive from a young man with acute or convalescent COVID-19.

The chain links TRBV5-1 to TRBJ1-4, with D maybe TRBD1 (6 bases). The CDR3 extends over 14 amino acids. The V and J ends lost 2 bases and 6 bases respectively, with 11 bases between them. Per germline, CDR1 SGHRS and CDR2 YFSETQ. CDR3 bases: TGCGCCAGCAGCTTTGGGGGCTCAGATGAAAAACTGTTTTTT. It encodes CASSFGGSDEKLFF.

The V call is TRBV15, the J call TRBJ2-3, with 12 bases lining up with TRBD2. Trimming cost V 1 base and J 4 bases; bases outside gene matches: 3. The germline gives CDR1 LNHNV, CDR2 YYDKDF (reference sequence). There are 16 residues in the CDR3. The CDR3 region has the DNA TGTGCCACCAGCAGAGGACTAGCGGGGGCTGCAGATACGCAGTATTTT. Translation: CATSRGLAGAADTQYF.

The V and J genes are TRBV28 and TRBJ1-5, with a tentative D call TRBD1 (5 bases). Germline-derived CDR1 and CDR2 are MDHEN and SYDVKM. V lost 5 bases to trimming and J lost 7 bases, with 15 bases between them. The CDR3 sequence is 14 residues long. This chain's CDR3 is CASSIPGFRQPQHF. DNA of the CDR3: TGTGCCAGCAGTATCCCAGGGTTTAGGCAGCCCCAGCATTTT.

This chain uses TRBV27 with TRBJ2-2; D remains unclear. CDR3 size: 12 residues. Germline CDR1 and CDR2: MNHEY and SMNVEV (reference sequence). Trimming removed 2 bases from V and 6 bases from J, with 4 bases in between. In nucleotides, the CDR3 is TGTGCCAGCAGTTTAGCGGCCGGGGAGCTGTTTTTT. Its translation: CASSLAAGELFF.

The rearrangement links TRBV7-9 to TRBJ2-1; a weak D match, TRBD2 (5 bases). The V gene's germline CDR1 is SEHNR and CDR2 FQNEAQ (reference sequence). The CDR3 runs 12 residues. V lost 1 base and J lost 9, with 7 bases in between. This CDR3 is CASSLEDSEQFF. In DNA form, the CDR3 reads TGTGCCAGCAGCTTAGAGGACTCTGAGCAGTTCTTC.

The rearrangement joins TRBV7-8 to TRBJ1-5; tentatively, D is TRBD1 (5 bases). The germline V and J ends were trimmed by 2 bases and 2 bases, with 7 bases remaining between them. The CDR3 covers 14 residues. Germline loops: CDR1 SGHVS, CDR2 FQNEAQ. CDR3 sequence: CASSLLGGNQPQHF. As DNA, the CDR3 is TGTGCCAGCAGCTTATTAGGGGGCAATCAGCCCCAGCATTTT.

The chain uses TRBV27 and TRBJ1-6; no clear D. CDR1 is MNHEY, CDR2 SMNVEV, per germline (reference sequence). V shed 3 bases and J shed 10 bases, with 22 bases lying between them. The CDR3 is made up of 17 amino acids. This CDR3 is CASSFALGESTWSPLHF. For the CDR3, the DNA is TGTGCCAGCAGTTTTGCCCTTGGGGAGAGTACTTGGTCACCCCTCCACTTT.

The chain joins TRBV7-9 to TRBJ1-5; 7 bases match TRBD1. From germline, CDR1 is SEHNR and CDR2 FQNEAQ (reference sequence). There are 13 residues in the CDR3. V dropped 4 bases and J dropped 7; count of bases not matched to a gene: 4. The CDR3 spells CASSYYRGQPQHF. The CDR3 DNA follows: TGTGCCAGCAGCTACTACAGGGGACAGCCCCAGCATTTT.

V gene TRBV6-5 combines with J gene TRBJ1-5; tentative D call: TRBD1 (5 bases). CDR3 length: 15 residues. CDR1 MNHEY and CDR2 SVGAGI come from the germline V gene. V lost 1 base, J lost 7 bases, and 14 bases lay in between. CDR3 in DNA: TGTGCCAGCAGTTACTTCCAGGGAGGAGGACAGCCCCAGCATTTT. It is translated as CASSYFQGGGQPQHF.

The genes are TRBV9 and TRBJ2-7, with TRBD2 matching 8 bases. This CDR3 has 15 residues. J gave up 3 bases and V 5 bases, and 10 bases lay outside the gene matches. CDR1 is SGDLS, CDR2 YYNGEE, per germline. Written as DNA, the CDR3 is TGTGCCAGCAGTCCTAAGGGCGGGGGGTACTACGAGCAGTACTTC. Translation: CASSPKGGGYYEQYF.

The V and J genes are TRBV7-2 and TRBJ2-1; TRBD2 matches 13 bases. V shed 5 bases, J shed 8 bases, and the junction held 12 bases outside the gene matches. CDR1 and CDR2 (germline): SGHTA, FQGNSA. CDR3 length: 17 residues. The CDR3 DNA follows: TGTGCCAGCAGCCCACGGCCACGGACTAGCGGGAGCGATGAGCAGTTCTTC. Its protein is CASSPRPRTSGSDEQFF.